The 22 T cell receptor beta chains presented below share a single source sample, sequenced in a study of blood T cell repertoires in COVID-19. Here immunoSEQ multiplex PCR was the method, and the copy in TCRdb shows in-frame clones only, minus some. Here the sample spans 150,000 or so clones, around 74% being singletons. Sequenced material: peripheral blood. The receptors were gathered from a woman in her sixties or seventies with COVID-19, enrolled during active disease.

This clone was counted a single time. This sequence joins TRBV5-1 and TRBJ1-4, with 7 bases fitting TRBD1. Trimming at V came to 4 bases and at J to 4 bases, leaving 4 bases not matched to a gene. The germline V gene has CDR1 SGHRS and CDR2 YFSETQ. The CDR3 is 14 residues long. The CDR3 DNA sequence: TGCGCCAGCAGCATGACAGGGCTTAATGAAAAACTGTTTTTT. Translated, it gives CASSMTGLNEKLFF.

The sample holds a few counts of this clone. The chain carries TRBV27 and TRBJ1-2, with no clear D. V gave up 8 bases and J gave up 7 bases, with 17 bases separating them. The CDR3 consists of 13 residues. Germline loops: CDR1 MNHEY, CDR2 SMNVEV (reference sequence). The CDR3 spells CASGPWVKAGYTF. For the CDR3, the DNA is TGTGCCAGCGGGCCGTGGGTAAAAGCTGGCTACACCTTC.

The gene calls are TRBV7-2 and TRBJ1-5; 7 positions agree with TRBD1. Trimming took 0 bases from V and 5 from J; bases not matched to a gene: 4. The CDR3 is made up of 15 amino acids. The germline CDR1 and CDR2 sequences are SGHTA and FQGNSA. CDR3 DNA sequence: TGTGCCAGCAGCTTAGCGTCCAGGGGGGATCAGCCCCAGCATTTT. Amino acids: CASSLASRGDQPQHF.

The rearrangement uses TRBV9 and TRBJ2-7; 8 bases agree with TRBD2. From germline, CDR1 is SGDLS and CDR2 YYNGEE. V shed 2 bases, J shed 3 bases, and the junction held 4 bases outside the gene matches. This CDR3 is built from 14 residues. This chain's CDR3 is CASSVSGTHYEQYF. For the CDR3, the DNA is TGTGCCAGCAGCGTTAGCGGGACCCACTACGAGCAGTACTTC.

V usage is TRBV29-1 and J usage is TRBJ2-7; perhaps TRBD2 as D (6 bases). CDR3 length equals 15 residues. V was clipped by 1 base and J by 2 bases, with 15 bases between them. Germline lookup yields CDR1 SQVTM and CDR2 ANQGSEA. For the CDR3, the DNA is TGCAGCGTTGAAGTCGGGGGAGGTCCAACCTACGAGCAGTACTTC. As protein: CSVEVGGGPTYEQYF.

A single count supports this clone. CDR3 residues: CASSSAGGRTDTQYF. CDR3 bases: TGTGCCAGCAGCTCAGCGGGGGGACGTACAGATACGCAGTATTTT. The chain couples TRBV7-3 to TRBJ2-3; 9 nucleotides align to TRBD2. With V trimmed by 4 bases and J by 3 bases, 5 bases remained unmatched. Germline V CDR1 and CDR2: SGHTA, FQGTGA. The CDR3 has 15 amino acids. The entire variable domain, with the rest obtained from reference TRBV7-3 and TRBJ2-3, is as follows: GAGVSQTPSNKVTEKGKYVELRCDPISGHTALYWYRQSLGQGPEFLIYFQGTGAADDSGLPNDRFFAVRPEGSVSTLKIQRTERGDSAVYLCASSSAGGRTDTQYFGPGTRLTVL.

V is TRBV15 and J is TRBJ1-6; 8 nucleotides align to TRBD1. Germline CDR1 and CDR2: LNHNV and YYDKDF (reference sequence). The ends lost 4 bases at V and 9 bases at J; junction bases unmatched: 5. The CDR3 is 14 amino acids. The CDR3 sequence is CATSMDRVGSPLHF. The CDR3 DNA reads TGTGCCACCAGCATGGACAGGGTTGGTTCACCCCTCCACTTT.

This clone was observed once. The J gene is TRBJ1-2, the V gene TRBV2; D gene uncertain. Germline lookup yields CDR1 SNHLY and CDR2 FYNNEI. The germline V and J ends were trimmed by 10 bases and 2 bases, with 8 bases remaining between them. The CDR3 extends over 11 amino acids. The DNA for the CDR3 is TGTGCCACACAGCAAAACTATGGCTACACCTTC. It is translated as CATQQNYGYTF.

This clone was picked up many times. The chain carries TRBV7-2 and TRBJ1-5; the match to TRBD1 covers 10 bases. Germline V gene lookup returns CDR1 SGHTA and CDR2 FQGNSA. J was trimmed by 5 bases and V by 6 bases; bases with no gene match: 7. This CDR3 is 15 amino acids long. The CDR3 loop is CASSYRTGGDQPQHF. In DNA, the CDR3 is TGTGCCAGCAGTTACCGGACAGGGGGAGATCAGCCCCAGCATTTT.

This sequence joins TRBV14 and TRBJ2-3; 7 bases fit TRBD1. This CDR3 comprises 15 residues. The germline CDR1 and CDR2 sequences are SGHDN and FVKESK. Germline trimming cut 3 bases from V and 2 bases from J; bases unmatched to any gene: 5. Here the CDR3 reads CASSHLGQTTDTQYF. The CDR3 DNA reads as TGTGCCAGCAGCCACCTGGGACAGACCACAGATACGCAGTATTTT.

This sequence joins TRBV19 and TRBJ2-1, with D tentatively TRBD1 (6 bases). CDR1 and CDR2 (germline): LNHDA, SQIVND (reference sequence). The CDR3 has 14 residues. Trimming removed 7 bases at V and 6 bases at J, with 16 bases between. This CDR3 is CASNSNRAGNEQFF. The CDR3 nucleotides read TGTGCCAGTAACTCTAACAGGGCGGGCAATGAGCAGTTCTTC.

The count of this clone is one. The chain joins TRBV9 to TRBJ1-5, with 7 bases that match TRBD1. The CDR3 contains 15 residues. J gave up 4 bases and V 5 bases, and 9 bases lay outside the gene matches. The germline CDR1 and CDR2 sequences are SGDLS and YYNGEE. The CDR3 DNA follows: TGTGCCAGCAGAAAGGGACAGAGCTTTAATCAGCCCCAGCATTTT. Translating it yields CASRKGQSFNQPQHF. Variable domain in full (rest from reference TRBV9 and TRBJ1-5): DSGVTQTPKHLITATGQRVTLRCSPRSGDLSVYWYQQSLDQGLQFLIQYYNGEERAKGNILERFSAQQFPDLHSELNLSSLELGDSALYFCASRKGQSFNQPQHFGDGTRLSIL.

V and J are TRBV6-5 and TRBJ1-1, with D uncertain. Germline lookup yields CDR1 MNHEY and CDR2 SVGAGI. Trimming took off 2 bases at V and 0 bases at J, with 7 bases between the two ends. The CDR3 totals 14 residues. The CDR3 is CASSYEGMNTEAFF. DNA for the CDR3: TGTGCCAGCAGTTACGAGGGCATGAACACTGAAGCTTTCTTT.

The V gene is TRBV18, the J gene TRBJ2-7; a weak D match, TRBD2 (6 bases). Germline assignment: CDR1 KGHSH and CDR2 LQKENI. The V and J ends lost 1 base and 4 bases respectively, with 20 bases between them. There are 17 residues in the CDR3. DNA for the CDR3: TGTGCCAGCTCACCACAGCAGCAGGCCCTAGCGCAGTACGAGCAGTACTTC. It encodes CASSPQQQALAQYEQYF.

The rearrangement joins TRBV24-1 to TRBJ1-5, with 7 bases fitting TRBD1. Unmatched junction bases numbered 2, after V lost 3 bases and J lost 1 base. The CDR3 extends over 15 amino acids. CDR1 and CDR2 from the germline V gene are KGHDR and SFDVKD. In nucleotides, the CDR3 is TGTGCCACCAGTGATCAGACAGGGAGCAATCAGCCCCAGCATTTT. Translating gives CATSDQTGSNQPQHF.

This rearrangement joins TRBV18 to TRBJ1-3, with a weak D call TRBD1 (6 bases). This CDR3 contains 16 residues. Trimming cost V 3 bases and J 0 bases, with 12 bases left between them. Germline CDR1 is KGHSH and CDR2 is LQKENI. The CDR3 region is CASSPRQAASGNTIYF. The CDR3 coding sequence is TGTGCCAGCTCACCGAGACAGGCGGCCTCTGGAAACACCATATATTTT.

The chain links TRBV9 to TRBJ2-3; TRBD2 matches 12 bases. The germline V gene encodes CDR1 SGDLS and CDR2 YYNGEE. The CDR3 extends over 19 amino acids. The V gene end was trimmed by 4 bases and the J gene end by 0 bases; junction bases not matched to a gene: 12. Here the CDR3 DNA reads TGTGCCAGCAGCCATGGACTAGCGGGGATTGGCTCTAGCACAGATACGCAGTATTTT. It codes for CASSHGLAGIGSSTDTQYF. Full variable domain (missing parts from reference TRBV9 and TRBJ2-3): DSGVTQTPKHLITATGQRVTLRCSPRSGDLSVYWYQQSLDQGLQFLIQYYNGEERAKGNILERFSAQQFPDLHSELNLSSLELGDSALYFCASSHGLAGIGSSTDTQYFGPGTRLTVL.

This clone turned up a few times. The genes are TRBV7-9 and TRBJ1-4, with D possibly being TRBD1 (6 bases). V shed 3 bases and J shed 8 bases, with 16 bases lying between them. From germline, CDR1 is SEHNR and CDR2 FQNEAQ (reference sequence). This CDR3 spans 15 amino acids. Here the CDR3 DNA reads TGTGCCAGCAGCTTTTGGTTTCGGACAGACGAAAAACTGTTTTTT. Residues: CASSFWFRTDEKLFF.

This rearrangement joins TRBV5-4 to TRBJ2-5, with 11 positions matching TRBD2. This CDR3 comprises 18 residues. The germline CDR1 and CDR2 sequences are SGHNT and YYREEE (reference sequence). V was pared by 4 bases and J by 2 bases, with 13 bases of the junction left unmatched. CDR3 coding DNA: TGTGCCAGCAGCCCTCCGGGACTAGCGGCGAGCAGACAAGAGACCCAGTACTTC. Its translation: CASSPPGLAASRQETQYF. The whole variable domain, remainder taken from reference TRBV5-4 and TRBJ2-5, is ETGVTQSPTHLIKTRGQQVTLRCSSQSGHNTVSWYQQALGQGPQFIFQYYREEENGRGNFPPRFSGLQFPNYSSELNVNALELDDSALYLCASSPPGLAASRQETQYFGPGTRLLVL.

The chain uses TRBV19 and TRBJ1-4; no definite D call. Trimming took off 3 bases at V and 0 bases at J, with 11 bases between the two ends. Looked up from germline, CDR1 is LNHDA and CDR2 is SQIVND (reference sequence). The CDR3 runs 16 residues. CDR3 sequence reads: CASSIYPGATNEKLFF. In DNA form, the CDR3 reads TGTGCCAGTAGTATTTACCCGGGAGCAACTAATGAAAAACTGTTTTTT. Looking up the rest from reference TRBV19 and TRBJ1-4 gives the full variable domain: DGGITQSPKYLFRKEGQNVTLSCEQNLNHDAMYWYRQDPGQGLRLIYYSQIVNDFQKGDIAEGYSVSREKKESFPLTVTSAQKNPTAFYLCASSIYPGATNEKLFFGSGTQLSVL.

J is TRBJ1-4 and V is TRBV10-1, with D hard to call. Looked up from germline, CDR1 is WNHNN and CDR2 is SYGVQD (reference sequence). CDR3 length: 18 amino acids. The V end was cut by 0 bases, the J end by 0 bases, with 14 bases between. CDR3 nucleotide sequence: TGCGCCAGCAGTGAGTCGAAAATGGGCAGCCCAACTAATGAAAAACTGTTTTTT. This translates into CASSESKMGSPTNEKLFF.

J is TRBJ1-1 and V is TRBV7-3; no definite D call. V lost 5 bases, J lost 1 base, and 8 bases lay in between. The germline V gene has CDR1 SGHTA and CDR2 FQGTGA. The length of the CDR3 is 13 residues. CDR3 amino acids: CASSAYRNTEAFF. The CDR3 DNA reads as TGTGCCAGCAGCGCGTACAGGAACACTGAAGCTTTCTTT.